These 24 T cell receptor beta chains originate from one sample sequenced in a study of blood T cell repertoires in COVID-19. The repertoire was sequenced with immunoSEQ multiplex PCR; TCRdb's copy has only in-frame clones and lacks some. The sample has 90,000 to 110,000 clones, about 85% seen once. Sequenced material: peripheral blood. The receptor source for this set is a middle-aged man with acute or convalescent COVID-19.

This clone came up once. The J gene is TRBJ2-1, the V gene TRBV9; TRBD1 matches at 7 bases. CDR1 is SGDLS, CDR2 YYNGEE, per germline. Trimming removed 3 bases from V and 5 bases from J; junction bases left unmatched: 11. The CDR3 extends over 16 amino acids. CDR3 nucleotide sequence: TGTGCCAGCAGCGCTTGGACAGGCAAAGTCGACAATGAGCAGTTCTTC. Translating it yields CASSAWTGKVDNEQFF.

This clone turned up a few times. The rearrangement uses TRBV9 and TRBJ1-5; a weak D match, TRBD1 (5 bases). The CDR3 runs to 15 residues. Germline CDR1 is SGDLS and CDR2 is YYNGEE. With 0 bases removed from V and 3 bases from J, the gap between germline ends came to 10 bases. Here the CDR3 DNA reads TGTGCCAGCAGCGTAGATGGGGGGACCAATCAGCCCCAGCATTTT. It specifies CASSVDGGTNQPQHF.

The chain links TRBV6-5 to TRBJ2-1; 7 bases fit TRBD2. Losses at the gene ends were 6 bases for V and 9 bases for J; bases not matched to a gene: 8. The germline V gene has CDR1 MNHEY and CDR2 SVGAGI. This CDR3 region has 13 residues. The CDR3 sequence: CASSRTSAGEQFF. DNA of the CDR3: TGTGCCAGCAGCAGAACTAGCGCCGGTGAGCAGTTCTTC.

The rearrangement joins TRBV7-9 to TRBJ2-1, with 8 bases lining up with TRBD2. Germline V CDR1 and CDR2: SEHNR, FQNEAQ (reference sequence). The CDR3 loop spans 15 amino acids. J lost 8 bases, V lost 10 bases, and 16 bases had no gene match. This chain's CDR3 is CATAKSGAGVDEQFF. The CDR3 nucleotides read TGTGCCACCGCAAAAAGCGGAGCGGGAGTAGATGAGCAGTTCTTC.

This chain links TRBV9 with TRBJ2-5; 11 nucleotides match TRBD2. The CDR3 is made up of 15 amino acids. Germline values: CDR1 SGDLS, CDR2 YYNGEE. The V gene end was trimmed by 3 bases and the J gene end by 5 bases; junction bases not matched to a gene: 6. The CDR3 loop reads CASSEGLAVEETQYF. CDR3 DNA: TGTGCCAGCAGCGAGGGACTAGCGGTGGAGGAGACCCAGTACTTC.

V usage is TRBV28 and J usage is TRBJ2-5; the match to TRBD1 covers 7 bases. Trimming at V came to 5 bases and at J to 5 bases, leaving 8 bases not matched to a gene. The CDR3 sequence is 14 residues long. Germline assignment: CDR1 MDHEN and CDR2 SYDVKM. The CDR3 reads CASSPTGVRETQYF. CDR3 DNA sequence: TGTGCCAGCAGTCCTACAGGGGTGCGGGAGACCCAGTACTTC.

The chain recombines TRBV10-3 with TRBJ1-5, with 10 bases fitting TRBD1. Germline assignment: CDR1 ENHRY and CDR2 SYGVKD. J was trimmed by 3 bases and V by 8 bases; bases with no gene match: 1. This CDR3 region has 13 residues. The CDR3 DNA follows: TGTGCCATCGGGACAGGGGACAATCAGCCCCAGCATTTT. Translation gives CAIGTGDNQPQHF.

The J gene is TRBJ2-7, the V gene TRBV4-1, with 7 bases identical to TRBD1. Per germline, CDR1 MGHRA and CDR2 YSYEKL. The CDR3 is made up of 14 amino acids. Trimming at V came to 4 bases and at J to 2 bases, leaving 5 bases not matched to a gene. For the CDR3, the DNA is TGCGCCAGCAGCCTGCAGGGGGTCGCCTACGAGCAGTACTTC. It yields the protein CASSLQGVAYEQYF.

The chain joins TRBV19 to TRBJ1-1; a possible D gene is TRBD1 (5 bases). The CDR3 has 13 residues. CDR1 is LNHDA, CDR2 SQIVND, per germline (reference sequence). V was pared by 3 bases and J by 7 bases, with 12 bases between. The CDR3 region is CASSMGPQGEAFF. The CDR3 nucleotides read TGTGCCAGTAGTATGGGCCCCCAGGGTGAAGCTTTCTTT.

V gene TRBV12-5 combines with J gene TRBJ2-6; the D gene is possibly TRBD1 (5 bases). This CDR3 is 18 amino acids long. From germline, CDR1 is LGHNT and CDR2 FRNRAP. V was trimmed by 0 bases and J by 0 bases, leaving 12 bases between them. CDR3 sequence: CASGLVQDSFSGANVLTF. CDR3 nucleotide sequence: TGTGCTAGTGGTTTGGTACAAGACAGCTTCTCTGGGGCCAACGTCCTGACTTTC.

The rearrangement uses TRBV27 and TRBJ2-3; the D gene is possibly TRBD1 (5 bases). The CDR3 contains 15 residues. Trimming cost V 2 bases and J 5 bases, with 14 bases left between them. The germline V gene has CDR1 MNHEY and CDR2 SMNVEV (reference sequence). CDR3: CASSLQQGWVDTQYF. The CDR3 DNA sequence: TGTGCCAGCAGTTTACAGCAGGGCTGGGTAGATACGCAGTATTTT.

V and J are TRBV19 and TRBJ1-2; tentative D call: TRBD1 (5 bases). This CDR3 has 14 residues. V lost 4 bases and J 5 bases, leaving 14 bases between the germline ends. Germline V gene lookup returns CDR1 LNHDA and CDR2 SQIVND (reference sequence). The DNA for the CDR3 is TGTGCCAGTAGTACACTACTCACAGGTTATGGCTACACCTTC. This codes for CASSTLLTGYGYTF.

The gene calls are TRBV7-3 and TRBJ2-3, with TRBD2 identical over 12 bases. Germline trimming cut 5 bases from V and 6 bases from J; bases unmatched to any gene: 9. This CDR3 region has 16 residues. The germline CDR1 and CDR2 sequences are SGHTA and FQGTGA. The CDR3 DNA reads as TGTGCCAGCAGCCTTCGACTAGCGGGGGCCCAGGATACGCAGTATTTT. Residues: CASSLRLAGAQDTQYF.

This CDR3 reads CASSDAGGTNEKLFF. DNA for the CDR3: TGCGCCAGCAGTGATGCAGGGGGAACTAATGAAAAACTGTTTTTT. The genes are TRBV10-1 and TRBJ1-4; 7 positions match TRBD1. Germline V lookup: CDR1 WNHNN, CDR2 SYGVQD (reference sequence). Germline trimming cut 3 bases from V and 1 base from J; bases unmatched to any gene: 2. This CDR3 comprises 15 residues.

This clone has just one count. The rearrangement links TRBV2 to TRBJ2-1; possibly TRBD2 for D (5 bases). Germline-derived CDR1 and CDR2 are SNHLY and FYNNEI. V gave up 1 base and J gave up 8 bases, with 12 bases separating them. The CDR3 loop spans 14 amino acids. CDR3 in amino acids: CASSEGLAGYEQFF. The CDR3 coding sequence is TGTGCCAGCAGTGAAGGCCTAGCCGGCTATGAGCAGTTCTTC.

The rearrangement links TRBV5-8 to TRBJ2-7; 13 bases are shared with TRBD2. Trimming at V came to 2 bases and at J to 6 bases, leaving 2 bases not matched to a gene. This CDR3 has 14 amino acids. The germline V gene has CDR1 SGHTS and CDR2 YDEGEE. CDR3 nucleotide sequence: TGTGCCAGCAGCTTTGGGACTAGCGGGACCGAGCAGTACTTC. Encoded protein: CASSFGTSGTEQYF.

This rearrangement joins TRBV5-6 to TRBJ2-4; 7 positions agree with TRBD2. Germline V gene data show CDR1 as SGHDT and CDR2 as YYEEEE. The length of the CDR3 is 13 residues. Germline trimming cut 0 bases from V and 8 bases from J; bases unmatched to any gene: 2. CDR3 sequence (DNA): TGTGCCAGCAGCTTGGATCGGGGGGACATTCAGTACTTC. As protein: CASSLDRGDIQYF.

The chain employs TRBV5-1 and TRBJ2-1, with TRBD1 matching over 9 bases. Germline V gene sequence: CDR1 SGHRS, CDR2 YFSETQ. Trimming took 1 base from V and 6 from J; bases not matched to a gene: 5. The CDR3 covers 15 residues. CDR3 nucleotides: TGCGCCAGCAGCTTGACAGGGGGCGAGGGCAATGAGCAGTTCTTC. Its translation is CASSLTGGEGNEQFF. Variable domain in full (rest from reference TRBV5-1 and TRBJ2-1): KAGVTQTPRYLIKTRGQQVTLSCSPISGHRSVSWYQQTPGQGLQFLFEYFSETQRNKGNFPGRFSGRQFSNSRSEMNVSTLELGDSALYLCASSLTGGEGNEQFFGPGTRLTVL.

The rearrangement links TRBV9 to TRBJ1-3; possible D gene TRBD1, 6 bases. CDR3 length: 16 residues. Per the germline V gene, CDR1 is SGDLS and CDR2 is YYNGEE. V dropped 5 bases and J dropped 2 bases, with 17 bases sitting between them. The CDR3 nucleotides are TGTGCCAGCAGTAGCCTCCCAGGGGACCCTGGAAACACCATATATTTT. Its translation: CASSSLPGDPGNTIYF.

The V gene is TRBV9, the J gene TRBJ2-5; D uncertain. Germline V gene lookup returns CDR1 SGDLS and CDR2 YYNGEE. The V end lost 2 bases, the J end lost 4 bases, and 6 bases lay between the germline ends. The CDR3 loop spans 12 amino acids. CDR3 amino acids: CASSVPGETQYF. The CDR3 DNA reads TGTGCCAGCAGCGTTCCGGGAGAGACCCAGTACTTC.

This clone was observed a handful of times. The rearrangement links TRBV6-5 to TRBJ1-1; perhaps TRBD1 as D (5 bases). The germline CDR1 and CDR2 sequences are MNHEY and SVGAGI. The CDR3 is 13 residues long. Trimming stripped 2 bases from V and 4 bases from J, with 8 bases between. CDR3 sequence reads: CASSYGASTEAFF. The CDR3, as DNA: TGTGCCAGCAGTTACGGGGCTTCCACTGAAGCTTTCTTT.

The chain links TRBV4-1 to TRBJ1-2, with D maybe TRBD1 (6 bases). The CDR3 runs 15 residues. Germline CDR1 and CDR2: MGHRA and YSYEKL. The V end lost 3 bases, the J end lost 8 bases, and 19 bases lay between the germline ends. CDR3 protein: CASSQQDRAATGYTF. The CDR3, as DNA: TGCGCCAGCAGCCAGCAGGACAGAGCTGCTACAGGCTACACCTTC.

V and J are TRBV19 and TRBJ1-3, with D unresolved. Germline lookup yields CDR1 LNHDA and CDR2 SQIVND (reference sequence). V was clipped by 5 bases and J by 0 bases, with 11 bases between them. The CDR3 covers 15 residues. The DNA for the CDR3 is TGTGCCAGTAGTCCTCACACCAGCTCTGGAAACACCATATATTTT. It specifies CASSPHTSSGNTIYF.

V gene TRBV2 combines with J gene TRBJ2-7; possibly TRBD2 for D (6 bases). The CDR3 has 15 residues. The germline CDR1 and CDR2 sequences are SNHLY and FYNNEI. V was cut by 2 bases and J by 2 bases, with 13 bases left in between. CDR3 region: CASSEWQGLTYEQYF. CDR3 sequence (DNA): TGTGCCAGCAGTGAATGGCAGGGACTGACCTACGAGCAGTACTTC. The variable domain in full, with the rest retrieved from reference TRBV2 and TRBJ2-7, is EPEVTQTPSHQVTQMGQEVILRCVPISNHLYFYWYRQILGQKVEFLVSFYNNEISEKSEIFDDQFSVERPDGSNFTLKIRSTKLEDSAMYFCASSEWQGLTYEQYFGPGTRLTVT.